This T cell receptor (beta chain) appears in the sequencing data of a study of blood T cell repertoires in COVID-19. About the research overall: Sites across the United States, Italy and Spain contributed samples from acute and convalescent COVID-19. Sources were T cells, B-cell-depleted T cells, or PBMCs; the material itself was cDNA or gDNA.

This clone showed up just once. Data came from immunoSEQ multiplex PCR; TCRdb stores just in-frame clones and leaves some out. This table holds about 51,000 clones, roughly 84% found once. This CDR3 is built from 14 residues. Germline V gene sequence: CDR1 LGHDT, CDR2 YNNKEL (reference sequence). V lost 4 bases, J lost 7 bases, and 16 bases lay in between. Sample: peripheral blood. The receptor was derived from a man older than 75 with active COVID-19. The chain has TRBV3-1 (or the pseudogene TRBV3-2) and TRBJ1-1; a possible D gene is TRBD1 (6 bases). The CDR3 spells CASSPMTGEIEAFF. The DNA for the CDR3 is TGTGCCAGCAGCCCCATGACAGGTGAAATTGAAGCTTTCTTT.